This T cell receptor (beta chain) was recorded in a study of neoadjuvant nivolumab and ipilimumab in lung cancer. Here immunoSEQ multiplex PCR was the method, and the copy in TCRdb shows in-frame clones only, minus some. Found here are 30,000 or so clones, about nine tenths of them singletons; the top ten hold about 5.3%. This receptor was identified in an adult with non-small cell lung cancer. The sequencing used peripheral blood, collected after neoadjuvant nivolumab, alone or with ipilimumab, at or shortly before surgery.

The CDR3 loop reads CASSFQGPLVGELFF. The CDR3 DNA sequence: TGTGCCAGCAGTTTTCAGGGACCACTCGTCGGGGAGCTGTTTTTT. V usage is TRBV6-5 and J usage is TRBJ2-2; TRBD1 or TRBD2 may be the D gene (5 bases each). The CDR3 has 15 amino acids. With 4 bases removed from V and 7 bases from J, the gap between germline ends came to 16 bases. Germline CDR1 is MNHEY and CDR2 is SVGAGI.